This is a list of T cell receptor beta chains from one sample in a study of control samples from healthy donors and cancer patients. The protocol was immunoSEQ multiplex PCR, while the TCRdb copy is restricted to in-frame clones and leaves out a portion. The repertoire has around 170,000 clones, 80% to 90% of them found once; the top ten carry around 5.1%. Source material: blood. All receptors derive from a woman aged 30 to 39 in good health. Both conserved end residues are part of each CDR3. Each record gives: CDR3 protein, J gene, clone size, V gene. For some rows the clone size is stated as once, few or many, or as a class when expanded; others skip it.

CASSVAVMNTEAFF	TRBJ1-1	.	TRBV10-2
CASSEGGHRYTF	TRBJ1-2	.	TRBV2
CASSQAGNEQFF	TRBJ2-1	.	TRBV4-1
CASRPIPGTGEPEAFF	TRBJ1-1	.	TRBV7-9
CASSPPRTGQETQYF	TRBJ2-5	.	TRBV5-1
CASRIEGQGTYEQYF	TRBJ2-7	.	TRBV2
CASSQGRGEKTDTQYF	TRBJ2-3	.	TRBV4-1
CASSIERQPQHF	TRBJ1-5	many	TRBV19
CASRGTHANTGELFF	TRBJ2-2	.	TRBV6-5
CASTDRGGGYTF	TRBJ1-2	.	TRBV6-5
CASSLALTENTEAFF	TRBJ1-1	.	TRBV5-5
CASSQDWGAEFSWGYTF	TRBJ1-2	.	TRBV3-1/TRBV3-2
CATSRIGGQGWKNEKLFF	TRBJ1-4	.	TRBV15
CASSDVNEQFF	TRBJ2-1	.	TRBV9
CSAATPGGIGELFF	TRBJ2-2	.	TRBV29-1
CASGEQGYNEQFF	TRBJ2-1	.	TRBV28
CASSASGIHSGANVLTF	TRBJ2-6	.	TRBV5-1
CASSQSSSLGPWLTEAFF	TRBJ1-1	.	TRBV4-2
CASSLLPRASDSYEQYF	TRBJ2-7	.	TRBV28
CASSLGRSGNTIYF	TRBJ1-3	.	TRBV11-2
CASSPRLTGSDGELFF	TRBJ2-2	.	TRBV18
CASSQGGQNPYGYTF	TRBJ1-2	.	TRBV3-1/TRBV3-2
CASGTGGAYGYTF	TRBJ1-2	.	TRBV6-5
CASSVGGETQYF	TRBJ2-5	.	TRBV28
CASSLFPGTQYF	TRBJ2-5	few	TRBV5-4
CASSLYEGSPDGYTF	TRBJ1-2	.	TRBV7-8
CASSSPSSGNTIYF	TRBJ1-3	once	TRBV13
CASSSIQFADYGYTF	TRBJ1-2	.	TRBV11-2
CASSLAGSNNSPLHF	TRBJ1-6	few	TRBV7-2